These 27 T cell receptor beta chains were sequenced from one sample in a study of cytomegalovirus exposure and HLA in healthy donors. This PCR relied on a set of 60 Vbeta primers and 13 Jbeta primers. Profiled with immunoSEQ multiplex PCR; TCRdb holds only in-frame clones, not every one. In the table there are a few hundred thousand clones, approximately 78% of which are singletons. The sample comprised PBMCs. The receptors originated from a man aged 25 to 45 in good health and CMV-seronegative.

V usage is TRBV9 and J usage is TRBJ2-5, with D perhaps matching TRBD1 (6 bases). CDR1 and CDR2 (germline): SGDLS, YYNGEE. The V and J ends lost 2 bases and 3 bases respectively, with 14 bases between them. The CDR3 contains 15 residues. The CDR3 region is CASSVGAGREETQYF. In DNA, the CDR3 is TGTGCCAGCAGCGTGGGGGCGGGCAGGGAAGAGACCCAGTACTTC. Together with reference TRBV9 and TRBJ2-5, the CDR3 gives the full variable domain: DSGVTQTPKHLITATGQRVTLRCSPRSGDLSVYWYQQSLDQGLQFLIQYYNGEERAKGNILERFSAQQFPDLHSELNLSSLELGDSALYFCASSVGAGREETQYFGPGTRLLVL.

A few counts support this clone. J is TRBJ1-5 and V is TRBV19; tentatively, D is TRBD1 (5 bases). V was cut by 9 bases and J by 5 bases, with 20 bases left in between. Germline V gene lookup returns CDR1 LNHDA and CDR2 SQIVND (reference sequence). CDR3 length: 15 residues. CDR3 region: CASSLGGVADQPQHF. As DNA, the CDR3 is TGTGCCAGCTCCCTCGGGGGGGTGGCCGATCAGCCCCAGCATTTT.

The chain recombines TRBV7-6 with TRBJ2-5, with TRBD2 matching over 7 bases. The germline CDR1 and CDR2 sequences are SGHVS and FNYEAQ. The V gene end was trimmed by 1 base and the J gene end by 5 bases; junction bases not matched to a gene: 7. This CDR3 is 15 amino acids long. In nucleotides, the CDR3 is TGTGCCAGCAGCTTAGAGGCGGGGGAAGGGGAGACCCAGTACTTC. As protein: CASSLEAGEGETQYF.

A note on this clone: The sample has other DNA sequences that encode this CDR3 too. This chain connects TRBV5-1 to TRBJ2-1; the D gene is possibly TRBD1 (6 bases). This CDR3 region has 15 residues. V was cut by 1 base and J by 2 bases, with 10 bases left in between. Germline CDR1 SGHRS, CDR2 YFSETQ. CDR3: CASSLTGSTYNEQFF. CDR3 coding DNA: TGCGCCAGCAGCTTGACAGGGTCCACCTACAATGAGCAGTTCTTC.

This chain connects TRBV9 to TRBJ2-3; 8 bases are a match to TRBD2. Germline V gives CDR1 SGDLS, CDR2 YYNGEE. This CDR3 contains 16 residues. V was clipped by 0 bases and J by 3 bases; unmatched bases: 6. The CDR3 region is CASSVALAGLTDTQYF. Here the CDR3 DNA reads TGTGCCAGCAGCGTAGCGTTAGCGGGGTTAACAGATACGCAGTATTTT.

This chain uses TRBV9 with TRBJ1-2; TRBD1 matches 7 bases. V dropped 1 base and J dropped 4; count of bases not matched to a gene: 10. The CDR3 covers 16 residues. From germline, CDR1 is SGDLS and CDR2 YYNGEE. Written as DNA, the CDR3 is TGTGCCAGCAGCGTATTCGACAGGGTGGGGAGCTATGGCTACACCTTC. It codes for CASSVFDRVGSYGYTF.

The chain has TRBV19 and TRBJ2-7; a possible D gene is TRBD1 (6 bases). V lost 5 bases, J lost 2 bases, and 13 bases lay in between. The V gene's germline CDR1 is LNHDA and CDR2 SQIVND (reference sequence). This CDR3 has 14 residues. CDR3 in amino acids: CASSVRQETYEQYF. As DNA, the CDR3 is TGTGCCAGTAGTGTGCGACAGGAAACCTACGAGCAGTACTTC.

This clone was seen only once. Compared with germline, one end of the junction differs, possibly owing to a read error. V gene TRBV7-7 combines with J gene TRBJ2-5; perhaps TRBD1 as D (6 bases). The CDR3 is 14 amino acids. Germline assignment: CDR1 SSHAT and CDR2 FNYEAQ (reference sequence). The chain's CDR3 is CASSPDSYQETQYF. CDR3 bases: TGTGCTAGCAGCCCGGACAGTTACCAAGAGACCCAGTACTTC.

This clone has only a few counts. The rearrangement joins TRBV28 to TRBJ1-4; the D gene is possibly TRBD1 (5 bases). This CDR3 has 17 amino acids. V gave up 4 bases and J gave up 7 bases, with 22 bases separating them. Per the germline V gene, CDR1 is MDHEN and CDR2 is SYDVKM. Written as DNA, the CDR3 is TGTGCCAGCAGTTCTCCCCTCACAGGCACGCAAGGTGAAAAACTGTTTTTT. Its translation is CASSSPLTGTQGEKLFF.

CDR3 DNA: TGTGCCAGCAGCGTAGAAAGTCACCCCGACGGGACTAATGAAAAACTGTTTTTT. Translation gives CASSVESHPDGTNEKLFF. The chain joins TRBV9 to TRBJ1-4; the D is unclear. Trimming pared 0 bases from V and 2 bases from J, leaving 17 bases between. The CDR3 covers 18 residues. Germline assignment: CDR1 SGDLS and CDR2 YYNGEE. The full variable domain, rest sourced from reference TRBV9 and TRBJ1-4, is DSGVTQTPKHLITATGQRVTLRCSPRSGDLSVYWYQQSLDQGLQFLIQYYNGEERAKGNILERFSAQQFPDLHSELNLSSLELGDSALYFCASSVESHPDGTNEKLFFGSGTQLSVL.

The V and J genes are TRBV5-8 and TRBJ1-5; the D is unclear. The CDR3 covers 17 residues. CDR1 is SGHTS and CDR2 is YDEGEE in the germline V gene. The V end was cut by 3 bases, the J end by 4 bases, with 20 bases between. CDR3: CASSYGPVGGFNQPQHF. DNA of the CDR3: TGTGCCAGCAGCTATGGACCGGTCGGCGGGTTTAATCAGCCCCAGCATTTT. The full variable domain, completed using reference TRBV5-8 and TRBJ1-5, is EAGVTQSPTHLIKTRGQQATLRCSPISGHTSVYWYQQALGLGLQFLLWYDEGEERNRGNFPPRFSGRQFPNYSSELNVNALELEDSALYLCASSYGPVGGFNQPQHFGDGTRLSIL.

As regards this clone: This specimen includes other DNA sequences encoding the same CDR3. The chain has TRBV6-5 and TRBJ1-1; perhaps TRBD1 as D (5 bases). Germline CDR1 and CDR2: MNHEY and SVGAGI. V lost 3 bases to trimming and J lost 1 base, with 6 bases between them. There are 13 residues in the CDR3. CDR3 in DNA: TGTGCCAGCAGTTATACAGGGAACACTGAAGCTTTCTTT. Its translation is CASSYTGNTEAFF.

This rearrangement joins TRBV7-9 to TRBJ1-6, with TRBD1 identical over 8 bases. CDR3 size: 16 residues. Germline V lookup: CDR1 SEHNR, CDR2 FQNEAQ (reference sequence). V dropped 4 bases and J dropped 4; count of bases not matched to a gene: 6. This CDR3 reads CASSSDRVAYNSPLHF. CDR3 coding DNA: TGTGCCAGCAGCTCGGACAGGGTGGCATATAATTCACCCCTCCACTTT. Combining the CDR3 with reference TRBV7-9 and TRBJ1-6 gives the whole variable domain DTGVSQNPRHKITKRGQNVTFRCDPISEHNRLYWYRQTLGQGPEFLTYFQNEAQLEKSRLLSDRFSAERPKGSFSTLEIQRTEQGDSAMYLCASSSDRVAYNSPLHFGNGTRLTVT.

J is TRBJ2-2 and V is TRBV4-2; 12 nucleotides agree with TRBD2. The CDR3 length is 15 residues. CDR1 and CDR2 from the germline V gene are LGHNA and YNFKEQ. After removal of 3 bases from V and 7 bases from J, the junction contained 3 bases not matched to a gene. The CDR3 sequence is CASSQTSGGNGELFF. The CDR3 region has the DNA TGTGCCAGCAGCCAGACTAGCGGGGGCAACGGGGAGCTGTTTTTT.

In this sample, this clone turned up once. The chain links TRBV4-3 to TRBJ2-5; 7 nucleotides agree with TRBD2. There are 15 residues in the CDR3. Germline V gene data show CDR1 as LGHNA and CDR2 as YSLEER. Unmatched junction bases numbered 8, after V lost 4 bases and J lost 3 bases. In DNA form, the CDR3 reads TGCGCCAGCAGCCGGCTGCGGGCGGGGGAAGAGACCCAGTACTTC. It is translated as CASSRLRAGEETQYF.

This chain links TRBV6-5 with TRBJ2-5, with D tentatively TRBD2 (7 bases). Per the germline V gene, CDR1 is MNHEY and CDR2 is SVGAGI. Deletions cut 0 bases from V and 4 bases from J, with 15 bases between. The CDR3 runs 16 residues. The CDR3 is CASSYSGGLVGETQYF. The CDR3, as DNA: TGTGCCAGCAGTTACTCCGGGGGGCTAGTAGGAGAGACCCAGTACTTC.

The chain links TRBV28 to TRBJ2-1; 8 nucleotides match TRBD2. This CDR3 is built from 15 residues. CDR1 and CDR2 from the germline V gene are MDHEN and SYDVKM. J gave up 2 bases and V 6 bases, and 6 bases lay outside the gene matches. The CDR3 loop is CASSGVAGTYNEQFF. The CDR3 DNA reads TGTGCCAGCAGCGGGGTAGCGGGGACCTACAATGAGCAGTTCTTC.

The J gene is TRBJ2-5, the V gene TRBV5-4; TRBD2 might be the D (5 bases). Trimming removed 0 bases from V and 5 bases from J, with 14 bases in between. There are 15 residues in the CDR3. Germline V lookup: CDR1 SGHNT, CDR2 YYREEE (reference sequence). The CDR3 bases are TGTGCCAGCAGCTTGGATGGAGGCGGCAGGGAGACCCAGTACTTC. Translating gives CASSLDGGGRETQYF.

This rearrangement joins TRBV5-4 to TRBJ1-6; 10 positions match TRBD1. The CDR3 has 16 amino acids. Looked up from germline, CDR1 is SGHNT and CDR2 is YYREEE (reference sequence). V lost 4 bases to trimming and J lost 9 bases; unmatched junction nucleotides: 10. The CDR3, as DNA: TGTGCCAGCAGCCCCGGGACAGGGGCGGGTCGTTCACCCCTCCACTTT. This gives the protein CASSPGTGAGRSPLHF.

The chain couples TRBV5-1 to TRBJ1-1; perhaps TRBD1 as D (5 bases). Germline assignment: CDR1 SGHRS and CDR2 YFSETQ. The CDR3 runs to 15 residues. Trimming stripped 0 bases from V and 0 bases from J, with 9 bases between. The CDR3 loop reads CASSLARALNTEAFF. The CDR3 nucleotides are TGCGCCAGCAGCTTGGCCAGGGCCTTGAACACTGAAGCTTTCTTT.

The V call is TRBV7-2, the J call TRBJ2-7; D not certain. The CDR3 has 13 amino acids. Trimming stripped 2 bases from V and 3 bases from J, with 8 bases between. Germline V gene lookup returns CDR1 SGHTA and CDR2 FQGNSA. The CDR3 nucleotides read TGTGCCAGCAGCTTAAACAGAAACTACGAGCAGTACTTC. This gives the protein CASSLNRNYEQYF.

The chain joins TRBV5-1 to TRBJ1-1; D is possibly TRBD1 (6 bases). Germline V gene sequence: CDR1 SGHRS, CDR2 YFSETQ. The CDR3 extends over 12 amino acids. Trimming took 8 bases from V and 4 from J, leaving 12 bases between them. CDR3 coding DNA: TGCGCCAGTGGGACAAGTCGCACTGAAGCTTTCTTT. The encoded protein is CASGTSRTEAFF. The variable domain in full, with the rest retrieved from reference TRBV5-1 and TRBJ1-1, is KAGVTQTPRYLIKTRGQQVTLSCSPISGHRSVSWYQQTPGQGLQFLFEYFSETQRNKGNFPGRFSGRQFSNSRSEMNVSTLELGDSALYLCASGTSRTEAFFGQGTRLTVV.

The chain couples TRBV19 to TRBJ1-5, with a possible D match to TRBD1 (6 bases). The CDR3 runs to 12 residues. Trimming removed 1 base from V and 15 bases from J, with 13 bases in between. CDR1 is LNHDA and CDR2 is SQIVND in the germline V gene (reference sequence). The CDR3 nucleotides are TGTGCCAGTAGTATAGGGACAGCCGTGATGCATTTT. The encoded protein is CASSIGTAVMHF.

V is TRBV19 and J is TRBJ1-2; the match to TRBD1 covers 7 bases. This CDR3 region has 13 residues. Looked up from germline, CDR1 is LNHDA and CDR2 is SQIVND (reference sequence). The V and J ends lost 6 bases and 2 bases, in that order; junction bases with no gene match: 3. Here the CDR3 reads CASRLQGNYGYTF. CDR3 nucleotides: TGTGCCAGTAGGCTACAGGGGAACTATGGCTACACCTTC.

This clone was counted a single time. The chain uses TRBV5-1 and TRBJ2-3, with TRBD2 identical over 11 bases. V lost 0 bases to trimming and J lost 0 bases; unmatched junction nucleotides: 0. The length of the CDR3 is 16 residues. The germline V gene has CDR1 SGHRS and CDR2 YFSETQ. The CDR3 loop is CASSLGTSGSTDTQYF. As DNA, the CDR3 is TGCGCCAGCAGCTTGGGGACTAGCGGGAGCACAGATACGCAGTATTTT.

The sample holds one count of this clone. The chain links TRBV18 to TRBJ2-7, with D maybe TRBD1 (5 bases). V was cut by 6 bases and J by 5 bases, with 11 bases left in between. The CDR3 runs 12 residues. Germline V lookup: CDR1 KGHSH, CDR2 LQKENI. In nucleotides, the CDR3 is TGTGCCAGCTCTCGACAGATCCACGAGCAGTACTTC. Encoded protein: CASSRQIHEQYF.

This sequence joins TRBV2 and TRBJ2-1, with 12 bases identical to TRBD2. Looked up from germline, CDR1 is SNHLY and CDR2 is FYNNEI. The length of the CDR3 is 16 residues. V dropped 3 bases and J dropped 7; count of bases not matched to a gene: 7. CDR3 nucleotides: TGTGCCAGCAGTGAGTGGACTAGCGGGGTCTTGAATGAGCAGTTCTTC. Amino acids: CASSEWTSGVLNEQFF.